This TCR beta chain was observed in a study of T cells after yellow fever vaccination. About the research overall: Fractions containing few cells were prepared with SMART-Seq v4 Ultra Low Input.

V was shortened by 4 bases and J by 1 base, with 10 bases between the two germline ends. The CDR3 runs to 14 residues. In germline, CDR1 is SGHTA, CDR2 FQGTGA. Overall study findings and caveats: Though it reached lower strength, the secondary response hit its peak faster, day 5 versus 15.

Comment on this clonotype: Its antigen is unidentified.

TCR cDNA was made by 5'RACE template switching, adding a universal primer site and UMIs. Using its own MiXCR run on the 5' RACE reads, TCRdb lists one record per CDR3 protein. This repertoire shows about 74,000 distinct CDR3 sequences, roughly 6.9% found once; its top ten account for 30% to 45%. The sequence was obtained from a man between 18 and 29 years old who received the YFV17D yellow fever vaccine. The source was CD8+ T cells sorted from PBMCs, collected around 5 days after the first yellow fever vaccination. The V call is TRBV7-3, the J call TRBJ1-1; D remains unclear. CDR3 sequence (DNA): TGTGCCAGCAGCTCAGGACCCGCGAACACTGAAGCTTTCTTT. Translation gives CASSSGPANTEAFF.